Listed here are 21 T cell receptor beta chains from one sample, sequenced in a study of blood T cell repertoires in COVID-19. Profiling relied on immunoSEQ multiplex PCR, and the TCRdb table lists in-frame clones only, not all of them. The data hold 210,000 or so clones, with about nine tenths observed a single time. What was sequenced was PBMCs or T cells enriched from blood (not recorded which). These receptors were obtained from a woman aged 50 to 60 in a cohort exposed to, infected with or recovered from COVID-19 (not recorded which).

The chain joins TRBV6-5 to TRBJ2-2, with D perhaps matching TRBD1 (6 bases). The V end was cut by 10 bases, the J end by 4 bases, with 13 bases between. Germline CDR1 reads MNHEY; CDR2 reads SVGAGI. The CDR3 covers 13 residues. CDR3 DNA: TGTGCCACCAAACAGGGTGTCACCGGGGAGCTGTTTTTT. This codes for CATKQGVTGELFF.

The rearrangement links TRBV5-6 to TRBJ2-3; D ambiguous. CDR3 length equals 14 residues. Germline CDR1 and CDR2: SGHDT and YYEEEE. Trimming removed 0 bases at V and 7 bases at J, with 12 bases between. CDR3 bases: TGTGCCAGCAGCTTGGGGGCTACAACCAATACGCAGTATTTT. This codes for CASSLGATTNTQYF. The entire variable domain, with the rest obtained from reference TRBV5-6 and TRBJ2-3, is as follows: DAGVTQSPTHLIKTRGQQVTLRCSPKSGHDTVSWYQQALGQGPQFIFQYYEEEERQRGNFPDRFSGHQFPNYSSELNVNALLLGDSALYLCASSLGATTNTQYFGPGTRLTVL.

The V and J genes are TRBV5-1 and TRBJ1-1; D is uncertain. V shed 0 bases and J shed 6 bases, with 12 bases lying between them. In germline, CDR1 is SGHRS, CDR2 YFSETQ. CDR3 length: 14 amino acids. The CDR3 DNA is TGCGCCAGCAGCTTGGTACCGAAAACGGCTGAAGCTTTCTTT. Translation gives CASSLVPKTAEAFF. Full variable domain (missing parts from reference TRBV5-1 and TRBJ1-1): KAGVTQTPRYLIKTRGQQVTLSCSPISGHRSVSWYQQTPGQGLQFLFEYFSETQRNKGNFPGRFSGRQFSNSRSEMNVSTLELGDSALYLCASSLVPKTAEAFFGQGTRLTVV.

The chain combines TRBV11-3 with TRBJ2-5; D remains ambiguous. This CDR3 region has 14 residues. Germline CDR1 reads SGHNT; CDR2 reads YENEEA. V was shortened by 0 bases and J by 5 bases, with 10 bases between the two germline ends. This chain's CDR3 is CASSLDSRTETQYF. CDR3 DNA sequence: TGTGCCAGCAGCTTAGATAGCCGAACCGAGACCCAGTACTTC. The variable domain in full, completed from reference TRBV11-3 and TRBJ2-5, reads EAGVVQSPRYKIIEKKQPVAFWCNPISGHNTLYWYLQNLGQGPELLIRYENEEAVDDSQLPKDRFSAERLKGVDSTLKIQPAELGDSAVYLCASSLDSRTETQYFGPGTRLLVL.

The CDR3 DNA reads as TGTGCCAGCAGTTACTCTGCGGGGTTTGTTGGGGGGGAGCTGTTTTTT. Translation: CASSYSAGFVGGELFF. V and J are TRBV6-5 and TRBJ2-2, with D tentatively TRBD2 (6 bases). Per germline, CDR1 MNHEY and CDR2 SVGAGI. V was pared by 0 bases and J by 8 bases, with 16 bases between. This CDR3 spans 16 amino acids.

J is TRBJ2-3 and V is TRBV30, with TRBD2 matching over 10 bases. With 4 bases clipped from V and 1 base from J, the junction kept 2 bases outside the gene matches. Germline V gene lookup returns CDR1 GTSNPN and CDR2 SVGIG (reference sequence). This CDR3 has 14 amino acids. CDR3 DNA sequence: TGTGCCTGGAAGCTAGCGGGGGGCACAGATACGCAGTATTTT. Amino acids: CAWKLAGGTDTQYF. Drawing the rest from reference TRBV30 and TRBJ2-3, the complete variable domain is SQTIHQWPATLVQPVGSPLSLECTVEGTSNPNLYWYRQAAGRGLQLLFYSVGIGQISSEVPQNLSASRPQDRQFILSSKKLLLSDSGFYLCAWKLAGGTDTQYFGPGTRLTVL.

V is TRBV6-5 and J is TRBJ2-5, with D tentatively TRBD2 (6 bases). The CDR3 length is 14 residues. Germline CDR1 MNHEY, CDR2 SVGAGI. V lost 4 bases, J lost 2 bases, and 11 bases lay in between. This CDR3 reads CASSSAGTQETQYF. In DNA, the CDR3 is TGTGCCAGCAGTTCCGCCGGGACTCAAGAGACCCAGTACTTC.

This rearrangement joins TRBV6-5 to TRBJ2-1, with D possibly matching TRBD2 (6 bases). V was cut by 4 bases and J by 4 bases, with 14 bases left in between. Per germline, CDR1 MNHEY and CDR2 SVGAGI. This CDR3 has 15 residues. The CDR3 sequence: CASSWDSGRYNEQFF. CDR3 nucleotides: TGTGCCAGCAGTTGGGACTCCGGCCGGTACAATGAGCAGTTCTTC.

The chain's CDR3 is CASSTGTANTEAFF. The CDR3 bases are TGTGCCAGCAGCACCGGGACAGCGAACACTGAAGCTTTCTTT. The genes are TRBV5-6 and TRBJ1-1; TRBD1 matches 7 bases. CDR1 SGHDT and CDR2 YYEEEE come from the germline V gene. The V segment lost 4 bases and the J segment 1 base; nucleotides outside the gene matches: 4. The CDR3 length is 14 residues.

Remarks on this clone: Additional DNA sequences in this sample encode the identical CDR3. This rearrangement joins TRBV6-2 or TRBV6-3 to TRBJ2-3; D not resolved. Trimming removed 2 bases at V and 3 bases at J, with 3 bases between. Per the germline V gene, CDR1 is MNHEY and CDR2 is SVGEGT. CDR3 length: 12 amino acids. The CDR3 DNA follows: TGTGCCAGCAGTTACCCGACAGATACGCAGTATTTT. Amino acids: CASSYPTDTQYF.

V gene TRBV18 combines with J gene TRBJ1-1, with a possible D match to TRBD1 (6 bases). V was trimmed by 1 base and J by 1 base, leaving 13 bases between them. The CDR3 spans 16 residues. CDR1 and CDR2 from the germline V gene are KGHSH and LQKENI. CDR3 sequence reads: CASSPQIWTENTEAFF. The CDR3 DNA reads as TGTGCCAGCTCACCACAGATTTGGACAGAGAACACTGAAGCTTTCTTT.

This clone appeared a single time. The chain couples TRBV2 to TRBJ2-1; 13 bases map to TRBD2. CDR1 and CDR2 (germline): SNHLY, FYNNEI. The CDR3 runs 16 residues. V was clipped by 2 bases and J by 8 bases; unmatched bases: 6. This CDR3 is CASSEFTSGGAHEQFF. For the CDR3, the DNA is TGTGCCAGCAGTGAATTTACTAGCGGGGGGGCGCATGAGCAGTTCTTC.

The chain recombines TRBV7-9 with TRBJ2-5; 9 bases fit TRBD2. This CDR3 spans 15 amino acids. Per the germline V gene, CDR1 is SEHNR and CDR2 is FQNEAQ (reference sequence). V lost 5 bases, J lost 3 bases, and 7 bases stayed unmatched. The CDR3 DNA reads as TGTGCCAGCAGCACCTCGACTAGCGGAAAAGAGACCCAGTACTTC. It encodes CASSTSTSGKETQYF.

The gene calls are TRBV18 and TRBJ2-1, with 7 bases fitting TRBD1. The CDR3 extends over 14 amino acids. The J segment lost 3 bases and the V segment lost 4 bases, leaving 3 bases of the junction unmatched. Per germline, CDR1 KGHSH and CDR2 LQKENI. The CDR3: CASSQDRDYNEQFF. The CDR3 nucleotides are TGTGCCAGCTCACAAGACAGGGACTACAATGAGCAGTTCTTC.

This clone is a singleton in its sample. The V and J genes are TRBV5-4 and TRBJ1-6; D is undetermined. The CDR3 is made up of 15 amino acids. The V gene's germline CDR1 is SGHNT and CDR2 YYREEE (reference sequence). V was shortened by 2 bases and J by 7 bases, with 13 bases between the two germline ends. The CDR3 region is CASSFYEHRNSPLHF. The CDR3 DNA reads TGTGCCAGCAGCTTTTACGAGCACCGAAATTCACCCCTCCACTTT.

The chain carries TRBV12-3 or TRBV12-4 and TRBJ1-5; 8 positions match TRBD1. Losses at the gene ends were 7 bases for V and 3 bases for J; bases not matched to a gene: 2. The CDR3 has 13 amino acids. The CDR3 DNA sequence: TGTGCCAGCACGGGACAGGACAATCAGCCCCAGCATTTT. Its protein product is CASTGQDNQPQHF.

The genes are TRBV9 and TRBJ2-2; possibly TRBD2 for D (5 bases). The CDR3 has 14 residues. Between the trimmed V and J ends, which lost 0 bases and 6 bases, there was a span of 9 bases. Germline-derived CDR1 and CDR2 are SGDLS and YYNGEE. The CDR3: CASSVARRSGELFF. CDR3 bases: TGTGCCAGCAGCGTAGCCCGGAGGTCCGGGGAGCTGTTTTTT.

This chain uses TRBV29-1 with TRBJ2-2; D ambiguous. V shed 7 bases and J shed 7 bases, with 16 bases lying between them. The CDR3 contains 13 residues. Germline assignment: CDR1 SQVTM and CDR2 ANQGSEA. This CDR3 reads CSATPQVGGELFF. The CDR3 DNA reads TGCAGCGCAACCCCCCAGGTTGGCGGGGAGCTGTTTTTT.

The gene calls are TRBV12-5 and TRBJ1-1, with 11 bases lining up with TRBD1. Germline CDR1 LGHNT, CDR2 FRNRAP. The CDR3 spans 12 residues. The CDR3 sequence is CATARDRGLTFF. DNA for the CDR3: TGTGCCACTGCCCGGGACAGGGGGTTAACTTTCTTT.

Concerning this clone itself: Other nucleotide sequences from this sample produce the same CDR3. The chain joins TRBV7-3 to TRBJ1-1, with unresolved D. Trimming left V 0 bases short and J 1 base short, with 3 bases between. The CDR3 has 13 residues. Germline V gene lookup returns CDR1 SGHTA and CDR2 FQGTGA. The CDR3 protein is CASSLTRNTEAFF. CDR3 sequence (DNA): TGTGCCAGCAGCTTAACCCGGAACACTGAAGCTTTCTTT.

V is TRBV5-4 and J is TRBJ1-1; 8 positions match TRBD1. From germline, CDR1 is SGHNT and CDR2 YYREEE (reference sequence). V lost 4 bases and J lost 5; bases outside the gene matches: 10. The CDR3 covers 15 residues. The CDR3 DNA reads TGTGCCAGCAGCCCGAGGACAGGGAGAGATACTGAAGCTTTCTTT. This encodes CASSPRTGRDTEAFF.